In this sample, the clone carrying this T cell receptor (beta chain) turned up a few times. Its specificity is unknown. Graves' hyperthyroidism showing no ophthalmopathy progression within 18 months was considered stable. Those with hyperthyroidism were 18 to 65 years old, newly diagnosed, and ill for under 2 months. Amplification of TCR beta CDR3 regions was performed using RNA transcripts as template. The HTBI primer set was used in a first-round RT-PCR of the TCR CDR3. TCRdb re-analysed the multiplex PCR reads in MiXCR, keeping a single row per CDR3 protein. Here the sample spans roughly 740,000 distinct CDR3 sequences, around 17% being singletons. Looked up from germline, CDR1 is MNHEY and CDR2 is SMNVEV (reference sequence). This CDR3 region has 15 residues. V was pared by 6 bases and J by 2 bases, with 7 bases of the junction left unmatched. The data belong to a study of T cells in Graves' hyperthyroidism and ophthalmopathy. For the study at large: Any treatment followed the collection of peripheral blood at initial diagnosis.

Overall study results and limits: Blood also showed most of the thyroid clonotypes that were expanded above 0.001.

Specimen: blood. The chain links TRBV27 to TRBJ1-3; 7 bases agree with TRBD1. The clonotype originates from a man aged 18 to 29 with Graves' hyperthyroidism. The CDR3 sequence is CASSPQTGPGNTIYF. The CDR3 nucleotides read TGTGCCAGCAGCCCACAGACAGGGCCTGGAAACACCATATATTTT.